This T cell receptor (beta chain) came from a study of blood T cell repertoires in COVID-19. This table comes from immunoSEQ multiplex PCR, and its TCRdb copy is limited to in-frame clones, with some not included. Counted here are about 210,000 clones, 82% occurring once; the ten biggest clones make up approximately 12%. V lost 5 bases, J lost 1 base, and 5 bases stayed unmatched. The CDR3 runs to 17 residues. Looked up from germline, CDR1 is PRHDT and CDR2 is FYEKMQ (reference sequence). The chain recombines TRBV13 with TRBJ2-3, with 14 bases matching TRBD2. The sequenced material came from peripheral blood. The TCR originated in a middle-aged woman with acute or convalescent COVID-19. The DNA for the CDR3 is TGTGCCAGCAGCGAGGGACTAGCGGGAGAGGGCACAGATACGCAGTATTTT. Residues: CASSEGLAGEGTDTQYF.